The 17 T cell receptor beta chains in this list originate from one sample, sequenced in a study of CD8 T cells in Susac syndrome. Random hexamers served to reverse transcribe about 0.45 to 1 ug RNA. TCRdb reprocessed the immunoSEQ multiplex PCR reads with MiXCR, giving one entry per CDR3 protein. The sample holds 120,000 to 150,000 distinct CDR3 sequences, approximately 96% seen once. Material: CD4+ T cells from PBMCs. The source of these receptors is a human donor with Susac syndrome.

The J gene is TRBJ2-3, the V gene TRBV6-5, with D unresolved. V was trimmed by 6 bases and J by 10 bases, leaving 8 bases between them. Per germline, CDR1 MNHEY and CDR2 SVGAGI. CDR3 size: 10 residues. DNA for the CDR3: TGTGCCAGCAGGCCGGTAGCGCAGTATTTT. This encodes CASRPVAQYF.

This clonotype was counted once. The CDR3 region has the DNA TGTGCCAGCAGTTTTGACAGGGCGAGCTCCTACGAGCAGTACTTC. Translated: CASSFDRASSYEQYF. The genes are TRBV28 and TRBJ2-7, with 7 bases aligning to TRBD1. J lost 0 bases, V lost 3 bases, and 5 bases had no gene match. Per the germline V gene, CDR1 is MDHEN and CDR2 is SYDVKM. CDR3 length: 15 residues.

The chain is built from TRBV2 and TRBJ2-1; possible D gene TRBD2, 5 bases. The CDR3 length is 13 residues. Germline CDR1 reads SNHLY; CDR2 reads FYNNEI. V was trimmed by 7 bases and J by 0 bases, leaving 7 bases between them. The CDR3 DNA sequence: TGTGCCAGCACTGGGAGCTCCTACAATGAGCAGTTCTTC. Residues: CASTGSSYNEQFF.

This chain links TRBV29-1 with TRBJ2-6; D is unresolved. The V gene's germline CDR1 is SQVTM and CDR2 ANQGSEA. The ends were cut back, 4 bases at V and 0 bases at J, with 4 bases in the middle. The CDR3 is 13 amino acids. The CDR3 bases are TGCAGCGTTGCAACCTCTGGGGCCAACGTCCTGACTTTC. Protein product: CSVATSGANVLTF.

The chain's CDR3 is CASSTEPTGLETQYF. For the CDR3, the DNA is TGCGCCAGCAGTACTGAACCAACAGGGCTGGAGACCCAGTACTTC. The chain is built from TRBV10-1 and TRBJ2-5, with TRBD1 as a possible D gene (6 bases). There are 15 residues in the CDR3. From germline, CDR1 is WNHNN and CDR2 SYGVQD (reference sequence). The V end lost 5 bases, the J end lost 5 bases, and 18 bases lay between the germline ends.

J is TRBJ2-2 and V is TRBV29-1; 10 nucleotides line up with TRBD1. Unmatched junction bases numbered 3, after V lost 7 bases and J lost 7 bases. Looked up from germline, CDR1 is SQVTM and CDR2 is ANQGSEA. This CDR3 contains 12 residues. The CDR3 here is CSGDRGGGELFF. The CDR3 DNA sequence: TGCAGCGGGGACAGGGGCGGCGGGGAGCTGTTTTTT.

The chain employs TRBV12-3 or TRBV12-4 and TRBJ2-6; D not certain. This CDR3 spans 14 amino acids. V lost 8 bases and J 1 base, leaving 9 bases between the germline ends. The CDR3 sequence: CASGLQSGANVLTF. In DNA, the CDR3 is TGTGCCAGCGGGCTCCAGTCTGGGGCCAACGTCCTGACTTTC.

The rearrangement links TRBV9 to TRBJ2-1; 11 nucleotides align to TRBD2. Losses at the gene ends were 3 bases for V and 7 bases for J; bases not matched to a gene: 6. The germline CDR1 and CDR2 sequences are SGDLS and YYNGEE. This CDR3 has 15 amino acids. The CDR3 region is CASSARSGRGNEQFF. DNA for the CDR3: TGTGCCAGCAGCGCTCGTAGCGGGAGGGGAAATGAGCAGTTCTTC.

The chain is built from TRBV6-5 and TRBJ2-7; TRBD2 matches 8 bases. This CDR3 contains 15 residues. V was clipped by 2 bases and J by 7 bases; unmatched bases: 10. The V gene's germline CDR1 is MNHEY and CDR2 SVGAGI. CDR3 residues: CASSYLGLGGLEQYF. The CDR3 DNA follows: TGTGCCAGCAGTTACCTGGGACTAGGAGGCTTAGAGCAGTACTTC.

This CDR3 reads CASSQGHGQPENYGYTF. The CDR3, as DNA: TGTGCCAGCAGCCAAGGGCATGGACAGCCAGAGAACTATGGCTACACCTTC. The rearrangement joins TRBV14 to TRBJ1-2; D is perhaps TRBD1 (6 bases). Germline V gives CDR1 SGHDN, CDR2 FVKESK. The length of the CDR3 is 17 residues. Trimming took 1 base from V and 2 from J, leaving 17 bases between them.

The rearrangement links TRBV6-6 to TRBJ2-3; TRBD2 aligns across 7 bases. The CDR3 extends over 16 amino acids. Trimming cost V 6 bases and J 3 bases; bases outside gene matches: 12. Per germline, CDR1 MNHNY and CDR2 SVGAGI (reference sequence). The CDR3 sequence: CASRSPTSRVTDTQYF. CDR3 sequence (DNA): TGTGCCAGCAGGTCTCCGACTAGCAGGGTTACAGATACGCAGTATTTT.

The chain has TRBV19 and TRBJ1-5, with D possibly matching TRBD1 (6 bases). Trimming removed 9 bases from V and 5 bases from J, with 11 bases in between. The CDR3 is 12 residues long. In germline, CDR1 is LNHDA, CDR2 SQIVND (reference sequence). The CDR3 DNA reads TGTGCCAGCGGACAGATGCATCAGCCCCAGCATTTT. It codes for CASGQMHQPQHF.

This clonotype showed up just once. This sequence joins TRBV28 and TRBJ2-5, with TRBD1 matching over 9 bases. Germline CDR1 is MDHEN and CDR2 is SYDVKM. J was trimmed by 1 base and V by 6 bases; bases with no gene match: 6. The CDR3 is made up of 15 amino acids. Here the CDR3 DNA reads TGTGCCAGCAGCTACTCACAGGGGGCCCAAGAGACCCAGTACTTC. Translation: CASSYSQGAQETQYF.

This clonotype occurred once. The V and J genes are TRBV7-8 and TRBJ1-1; weak D call: TRBD1 (5 bases). From germline, CDR1 is SGHVS and CDR2 FQNEAQ. Trimming left V 5 bases short and J 3 bases short, with 13 bases between. The CDR3 is 14 residues long. CDR3 residues: CASSLHGGDTEAFF. The CDR3 coding sequence is TGTGCCAGCAGCCTTCACGGGGGGGACACTGAAGCTTTCTTT. Filled out from reference TRBV7-8 and TRBJ1-1, the complete variable domain reads GAGVSQSPRYKVAKRGQDVALRCDPISGHVSLFWYQQALGQGPEFLTYFQNEAQLDKSGLPSDRFFAERPEGSVSTLKIQRTQQEDSAVYLCASSLHGGDTEAFFGQGTRLTVV.

The chain joins TRBV20-1 to TRBJ2-7; D could derive from TRBD1 or TRBD2 (5 bases each). V lost 5 bases to trimming and J lost 7 bases, with 15 bases between them. Per germline, CDR1 DFQATT and CDR2 SNEGSKA (reference sequence). This CDR3 region has 12 residues. In DNA, the CDR3 is TGCAGTGCTCGGGACCGGACGGGGGAGCAGTACTTC. Translation gives CSARDRTGEQYF.

This chain joins TRBV14 and TRBJ2-7; a weak D match, TRBD2 (5 bases). The CDR3 is 13 residues long. Per germline, CDR1 SGHDN and CDR2 FVKESK. Trimming cost V 3 bases and J 9 bases, with 15 bases left between them. In DNA, the CDR3 is TGTGCCAGCAGCCAGTATACCCGGAGCGGGCAGTACTTC. Translation gives CASSQYTRSGQYF.

V and J are TRBV27 and TRBJ1-2; D is ambiguous. Germline assignment: CDR1 MNHEY and CDR2 SMNVEV (reference sequence). Trimming took off 6 bases at V and 8 bases at J, with 16 bases between the two ends. The CDR3 sequence is 13 residues long. The CDR3 DNA reads TGTGCCAGCAGCGATCGAAGTCCCCAGGGCTACACCTTC. Protein: CASSDRSPQGYTF.